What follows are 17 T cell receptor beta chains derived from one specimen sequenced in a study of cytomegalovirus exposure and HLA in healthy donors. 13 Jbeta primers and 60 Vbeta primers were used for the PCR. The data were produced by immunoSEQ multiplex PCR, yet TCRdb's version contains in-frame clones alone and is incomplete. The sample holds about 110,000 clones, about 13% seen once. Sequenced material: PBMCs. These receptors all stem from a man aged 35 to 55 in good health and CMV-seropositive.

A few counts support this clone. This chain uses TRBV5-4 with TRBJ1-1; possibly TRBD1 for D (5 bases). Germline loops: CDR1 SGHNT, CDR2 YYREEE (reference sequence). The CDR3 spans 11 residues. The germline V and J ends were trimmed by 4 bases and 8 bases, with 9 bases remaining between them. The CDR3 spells CASSGGREAFF. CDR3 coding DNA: TGTGCCAGCAGCGGGGGGAGAGAAGCTTTCTTT.

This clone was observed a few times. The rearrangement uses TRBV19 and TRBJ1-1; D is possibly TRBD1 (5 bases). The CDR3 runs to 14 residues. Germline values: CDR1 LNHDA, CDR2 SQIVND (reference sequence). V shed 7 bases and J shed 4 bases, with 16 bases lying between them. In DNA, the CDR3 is TGTGCCAGTAAGACACAGGCGGGGGGCACTGAAGCTTTCTTT. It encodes CASKTQAGGTEAFF.

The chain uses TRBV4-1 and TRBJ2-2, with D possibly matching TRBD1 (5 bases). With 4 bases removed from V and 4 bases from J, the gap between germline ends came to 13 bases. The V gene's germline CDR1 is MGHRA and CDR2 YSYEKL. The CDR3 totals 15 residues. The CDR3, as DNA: TGCGCCAGCAGCCTACACGACAGCCTCACCGGGGAGCTGTTTTTT. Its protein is CASSLHDSLTGELFF.

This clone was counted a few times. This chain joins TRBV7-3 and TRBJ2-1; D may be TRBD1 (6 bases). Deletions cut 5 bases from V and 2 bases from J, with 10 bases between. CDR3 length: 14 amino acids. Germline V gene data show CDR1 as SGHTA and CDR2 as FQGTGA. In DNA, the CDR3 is TGTGCCAGCAGCCTGGACAGCACCTACAATGAGCAGTTCTTC. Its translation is CASSLDSTYNEQFF. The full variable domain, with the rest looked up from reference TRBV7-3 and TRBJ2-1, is GAGVSQTPSNKVTEKGKYVELRCDPISGHTALYWYRQSLGQGPEFLIYFQGTGAADDSGLPNDRFFAVRPEGSVSTLKIQRTERGDSAVYLCASSLDSTYNEQFFGPGTRLTVL.

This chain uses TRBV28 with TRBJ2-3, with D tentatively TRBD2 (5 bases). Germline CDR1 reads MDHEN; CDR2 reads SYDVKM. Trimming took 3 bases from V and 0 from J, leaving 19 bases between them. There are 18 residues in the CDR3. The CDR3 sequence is CASSFPPTAAVSTDTQYF. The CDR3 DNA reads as TGTGCCAGCAGTTTCCCCCCCACAGCAGCGGTTAGCACAGATACGCAGTATTTT.

The CDR3 protein is CASSWGRGNQPQHF. As DNA, the CDR3 is TGTGCCAGCAGCTGGGGGCGAGGGAACCAGCCCCAGCATTTT. This chain joins TRBV5-8 and TRBJ1-5, with D perhaps matching TRBD1 (6 bases). The germline V gene encodes CDR1 SGHTS and CDR2 YDEGEE. This CDR3 spans 14 amino acids. V dropped 3 bases and J dropped 7 bases, with 14 bases sitting between them. The variable domain in full, completed from reference TRBV5-8 and TRBJ1-5, reads EAGVTQSPTHLIKTRGQQATLRCSPISGHTSVYWYQQALGLGLQFLLWYDEGEERNRGNFPPRFSGRQFPNYSSELNVNALELEDSALYLCASSWGRGNQPQHFGDGTRLSIL.

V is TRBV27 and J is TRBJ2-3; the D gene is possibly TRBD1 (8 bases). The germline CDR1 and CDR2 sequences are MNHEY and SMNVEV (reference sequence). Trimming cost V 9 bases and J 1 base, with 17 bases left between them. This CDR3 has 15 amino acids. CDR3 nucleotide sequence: TGTGCCAGACGACCGGGGGGACAGGGCACAGATACGCAGTATTTT. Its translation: CARRPGGQGTDTQYF.

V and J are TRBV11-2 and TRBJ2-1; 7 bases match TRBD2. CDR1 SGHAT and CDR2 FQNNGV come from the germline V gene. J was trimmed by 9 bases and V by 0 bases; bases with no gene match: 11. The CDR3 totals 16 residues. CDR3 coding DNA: TGTGCCAGCAGCTTAGATAGAAGCGGGAATACACTTGAGCAGTTCTTC. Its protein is CASSLDRSGNTLEQFF.

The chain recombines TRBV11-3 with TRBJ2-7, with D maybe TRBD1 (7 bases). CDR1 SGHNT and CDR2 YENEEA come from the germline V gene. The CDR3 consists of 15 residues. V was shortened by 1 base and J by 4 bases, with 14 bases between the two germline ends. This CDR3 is CASSLGGTAIYEQYF. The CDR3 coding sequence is TGTGCCAGCAGCTTAGGCGGGACAGCTATTTACGAGCAGTACTTC.

CDR3 DNA sequence: TGTGCCAGCTCACGGAACGACGGGAGCACAGATACGCAGTATTTT. It translates to CASSRNDGSTDTQYF. This chain uses TRBV18 with TRBJ2-3; D remains ambiguous. V was shortened by 4 bases and J by 0 bases, with 11 bases between the two germline ends. The CDR3 sequence is 15 residues long. CDR1 is KGHSH and CDR2 is LQKENI in the germline V gene.

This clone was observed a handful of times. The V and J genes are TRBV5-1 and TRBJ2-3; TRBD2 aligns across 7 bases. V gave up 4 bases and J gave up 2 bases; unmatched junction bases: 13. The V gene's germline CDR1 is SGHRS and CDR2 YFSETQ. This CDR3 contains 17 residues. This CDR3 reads CASSLVGGDYSTDTQYF. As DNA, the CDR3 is TGCGCCAGCAGCCTCGTGGGGGGGGACTATTCCACAGATACGCAGTATTTT.

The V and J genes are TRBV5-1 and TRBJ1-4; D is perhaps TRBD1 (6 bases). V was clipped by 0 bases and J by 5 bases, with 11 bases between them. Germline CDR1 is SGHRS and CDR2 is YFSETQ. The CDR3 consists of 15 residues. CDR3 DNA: TGCGCCAGCAGCTTGGAGACAGGCAGAAATGAAAAACTGTTTTTT. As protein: CASSLETGRNEKLFF.

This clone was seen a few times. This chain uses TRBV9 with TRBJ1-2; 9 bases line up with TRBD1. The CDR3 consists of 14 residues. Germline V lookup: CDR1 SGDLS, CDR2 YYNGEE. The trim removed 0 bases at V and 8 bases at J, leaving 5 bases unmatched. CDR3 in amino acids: CASSVDNRGHGYTF. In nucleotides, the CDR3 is TGTGCCAGCAGCGTAGATAACAGGGGGCACGGCTACACCTTC.

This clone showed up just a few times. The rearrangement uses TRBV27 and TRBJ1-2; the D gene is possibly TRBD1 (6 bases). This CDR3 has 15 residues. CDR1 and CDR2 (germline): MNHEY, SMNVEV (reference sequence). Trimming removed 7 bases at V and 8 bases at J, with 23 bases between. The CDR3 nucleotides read TGTGCCAGCACCCCGGGGGGGCTCGGGGTGGAAGGCTACACCTTC. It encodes CASTPGGLGVEGYTF.

This CDR3 reads CASSSREQPYEQYF. CDR3 DNA sequence: TGTGCCAGCAGCTCCCGGGAACAGCCCTACGAGCAGTACTTC. The chain has TRBV7-9 and TRBJ2-7; weak D call: TRBD2 (5 bases). Germline V gene data show CDR1 as SEHNR and CDR2 as FQNEAQ (reference sequence). This CDR3 region has 14 residues. Trimming stripped 4 bases from V and 2 bases from J, with 12 bases between.

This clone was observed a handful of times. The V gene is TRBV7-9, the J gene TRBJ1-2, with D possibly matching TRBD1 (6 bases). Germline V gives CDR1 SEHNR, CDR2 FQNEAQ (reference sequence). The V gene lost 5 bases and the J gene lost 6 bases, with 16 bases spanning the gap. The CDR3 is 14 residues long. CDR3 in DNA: TGTGCCAGCAGCCCGACCGAGGGGGGGCATGGCTACACCTTC. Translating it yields CASSPTEGGHGYTF.

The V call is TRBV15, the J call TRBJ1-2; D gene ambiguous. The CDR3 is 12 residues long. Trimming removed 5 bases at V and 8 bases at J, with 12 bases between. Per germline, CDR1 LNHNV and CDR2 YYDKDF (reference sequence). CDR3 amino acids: CATSGGLRGYTF. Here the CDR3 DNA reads TGTGCCACCAGCGGCGGGTTAAGAGGCTACACCTTC.